The sequence of this T cell receptor (beta chain) was determined in a study of T cell responses to AZD1222 COVID-19 vaccine. Repertoires were generated with immunoSEQ multiplex PCR, while TCRdb's copy carries only in-frame clones and drops some. The sample includes some 120,000 clones, 93% seen only once; the top ten take roughly 1%. This CDR3 comprises 13 residues. V was cut by 7 bases and J by 5 bases, with 17 bases left in between. Germline CDR1 is SQVTM and CDR2 is ANQGSEA. A note on this clone: Its specificity is unknown.

Study results and limitations: Nearly half of spike-specific TCRs reportedly target variant regions that are unmutated in the B.1.351 and B.1.1.7 variants.

The sequencing here drew on peripheral blood, taken on day 0 of AZD1222 vaccination. The chain joins TRBV29-1 to TRBJ1-1; D might be TRBD1 (5 bases). This receptor was identified in an adult in good health. This CDR3 is CSGFEGRRTEAFF. For the CDR3, the DNA is TGCAGCGGTTTTGAGGGGAGGAGGACTGAAGCTTTCTTT.